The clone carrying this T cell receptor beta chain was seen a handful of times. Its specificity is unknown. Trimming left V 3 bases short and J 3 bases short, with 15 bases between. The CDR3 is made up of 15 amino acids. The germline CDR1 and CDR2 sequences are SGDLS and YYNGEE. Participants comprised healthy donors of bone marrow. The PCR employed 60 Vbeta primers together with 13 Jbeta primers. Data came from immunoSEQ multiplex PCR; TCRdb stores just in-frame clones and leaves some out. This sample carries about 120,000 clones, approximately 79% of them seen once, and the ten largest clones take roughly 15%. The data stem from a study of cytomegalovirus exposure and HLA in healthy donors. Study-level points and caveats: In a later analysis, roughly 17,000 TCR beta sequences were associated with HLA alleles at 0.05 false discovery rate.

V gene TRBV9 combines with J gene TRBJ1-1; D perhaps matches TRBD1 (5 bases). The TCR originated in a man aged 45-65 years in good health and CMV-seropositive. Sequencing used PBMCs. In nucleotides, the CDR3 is TGTGCCAGCAGCGCCCCCGGGCAGGGCTACACTGAAGCTTTCTTT. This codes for CASSAPGQGYTEAFF. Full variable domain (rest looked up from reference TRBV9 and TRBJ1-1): DSGVTQTPKHLITATGQRVTLRCSPRSGDLSVYWYQQSLDQGLQFLIQYYNGEERAKGNILERFSAQQFPDLHSELNLSSLELGDSALYFCASSAPGQGYTEAFFGQGTRLTVV.